This T cell receptor (beta chain) was identified in a study of PD-L1 blockade in urothelial cancer. Study-level background: Across blood samples, T cells had a median count of approximately 140,000.

In this sample, this clone turned up once. Regarding time point: pretreatment peripheral blood. The germline CDR1 and CDR2 sequences are MNHEY and SMNVEV (reference sequence). This CDR3 comprises 14 residues. The trim removed 8 bases at V and 4 bases at J, leaving 10 bases unmatched. Sequencing was performed with immunoSEQ multiplex PCR; in TCRdb, only in-frame clones are kept and a portion is missing. This table has 45,000 to 60,000 clones, approximately 85% appearing once. V usage is TRBV27 and J usage is TRBJ2-7, with 8 bases aligning to TRBD1. This clonotype originated in a man in his sixties or seventies with urothelial cancer. Sequenced material: PBMCs, taken around atezolizumab (anti-PD-L1) treatment. DNA for the CDR3: TGTGCCAGCTGCTCCCGGGACAGGTTGTACGAGCAGTACTTC. As protein: CASCSRDRLYEQYF.